A selection of T cell receptor beta chains follows, all from one sample in a study of blood T cells in healthy people across ages. Using its own MiXCR run on the 5' RACE reads, TCRdb lists one record per CDR3 protein. Of over a million distinct CDR3 sequences listed, around 27% were seen once; the top ten hold about 0.69%. These data also formed part of another study, on T cells of mothers and their children.

Sequencing was done on a sample of blood. These TCRs come from a girl aged 2-9 years in good health. The CDR3 runs from the conserved cysteine through the conserved F or W. A D gene is named only where the DNA matches it firmly. Clone size is shown for a subset of rows, as once, few, many or a class of expanded clone.

j_gene,d_gene,abundance,len,v_gene,CDR3nt,CDR3aa
TRBJ2-3,-,-,15,TRBV12-5,TGTGCTAGTGGTTTGGGAGCGGTTAGCACAGATACGCAGTATTTT,CASGLGAVSTDTQYF
TRBJ2-7,-,-,15,TRBV4-1,TGCGCCAGCAGCCTCTTGGACAGCAGCTCCTACGAGCAGTACTTC,CASSLLDSSSYEQYF
TRBJ2-1,TRBD2,few,15,TRBV12-3/TRBV12-4,TGTGCCAGCAGCCTCGCGGGACTAGCCAACAATGAGCAGTTCTTC,CASSLAGLANNEQFF
TRBJ2-5,-,-,11,TRBV29-1,TGCAGCCCTGAGATCGCGGGGACCCAGTACTTC,CSPEIAGTQYF
TRBJ2-4,-,few,17,TRBV21-1,TGTGCCAGCAGCAAATCGCCGTCCCAGAAAGCCAAAAACGTTCAGTACTTC,CASSKSPSQKAKNVQYF
TRBJ2-4,-,-,16,TRBV11-3,TGTGCCAGCAGCTTAGGGGGTGGCATAGCCAAAAACATTCAGTACTTC,CASSLGGGIAKNIQYF
TRBJ1-2,-,few,13,TRBV21-1,TGTGCCAGCAGCAATAGGGGCAGTGGTGGCTACACCTTC,CASSNRGSGGYTF
TRBJ2-5,-,-,15,TRBV12-3/TRBV12-4,TGTGCCAGCAGCTGGCCTGGGGGGGGGGCCCAGACCCAGTACTTC,CASSWPGGGAQTQYF
TRBJ2-7,-,many,12,TRBV20-1,TGCAGTGCTAGAGACAGCTCCTACGAGCAGTACTTC,CSARDSSYEQYF
TRBJ1-2,-,few,15,TRBV5-5,TGTGCCAGCAGCTTGCCCCAACCGGGGAATCGGGGCTACACCTTC,CASSLPQPGNRGYTF
TRBJ2-5,-,few,14,TRBV6-6,TGTGCCAGCAGTTCGATTCAGATTCAAGAGACCCAGTACTTC,CASSSIQIQETQYF
TRBJ2-1,-,-,17,TRBV5-4,TGTGCCAGCAGCTTGGGGAAACGAGGATTGTCCTACAATGAGCAGTTCTTC,CASSLGKRGLSYNEQFF
TRBJ2-4,-,few,16,TRBV20-1,TGCAGTGTTACCCTTAATTGGGACCTCCAAAAAAACATTCAGTACTTC,CSVTLNWDLQKNIQYF
TRBJ1-2,-,-,14,TRBV12-3/TRBV12-4,TGTGCCAGCAATCCAGGGGAACGAGCCTATGGCTACACCTTC,CASNPGERAYGYTF
TRBJ2-1,-,few,16,TRBV11-3,TGTGCCAGCAGCTTAGCAAGCGGAAGCTCCTGCAATGAGCAGTTCTTC,CASSLASGSSCNEQFF
TRBJ2-7,TRBD1,-,18,TRBV5-1,TGCGCCAGCAGCATTGGACAGGGCGGTCCCTCGGAGACCTACGAGCAGTACTTC,CASSIGQGGPSETYEQYF
TRBJ2-7,TRBD1,-,16,TRBV3-1,TGTGCCAGCAGTCAAATGTCAGGGACAGTCACCGGCGAGCAGTACTTC,CASSQMSGTVTGEQYF
TRBJ2-1,-,many,12,TRBV7-9,TGTGCCAGCAGCTCTGACCCGAATGAGCAGTTCTTC,CASSSDPNEQFF
TRBJ2-7,-,-,13,TRBV9,TGTGCCAGCAGCGTAGGGTCGGCCTACGAGCAGTACTTC,CASSVGSAYEQYF
TRBJ1-2,TRBD1,-,13,TRBV7-3,TGTGCCAGCAGCTGGACAGGGGGCGATGGCTACACCTTC,CASSWTGGDGYTF
TRBJ2-1,TRBD1,-,12,TRBV20-1,TGCAGTGCTAGAGGATCGACAGGGGAGCAGTTCTTC,CSARGSTGEQFF
TRBJ2-3,TRBD1,-,13,TRBV7-9,TGTGCCGGCAGGACAGGGGTATCAGATACGCAGTATTTT,CAGRTGVSDTQYF
TRBJ2-1,TRBD1,-,13,TRBV10-3,TGTGCCATCAGTGAAAGACAGGGGAGTGAGCAGTTCTTC,CAISERQGSEQFF
TRBJ2-7,TRBD1,-,14,TRBV7-9,TGTGCCAGCAGCTACAGGGGGCCGGAAAGCGAGCAGTACTTC,CASSYRGPESEQYF
TRBJ2-2,-,-,15,TRBV7-2,TGTGCCAGCAACTCCCCGATAGGGTACACCGGGGAGCTGTTTTTT,CASNSPIGYTGELFF
TRBJ2-3,TRBD1,-,13,TRBV12-3/TRBV12-4,TGTGCCACTGGGACAGGTCGCCCAGATACGCAGTATTTT,CATGTGRPDTQYF
TRBJ1-1,-,many,14,TRBV27,TGTGCCAGCAGTTTAATGGGGGCGAACACTGAAGCTTTCTTT,CASSLMGANTEAFF
TRBJ2-7,-,few,13,TRBV29-1,TGCAGCGTTTCACCAGGATCCCACTACGAGCAGTACTTC,CSVSPGSHYEQYF
TRBJ2-3,-,few,11,TRBV24-1,TGTGCCACCAGTGACGCAGATACGCAGTATTTT,CATSDADTQYF
TRBJ1-1,-,-,13,TRBV2,TGTGCCACCAGGAGGGAGGTGAACACTGAAGCTTTCTTT,CATRREVNTEAFF
TRBJ1-1,-,-,13,TRBV6-5,TGTGCCAGCAGTTACACACAGGAGCACGAAGCTTTCTTT,CASSYTQEHEAFF
TRBJ2-1,TRBD2,-,21,TRBV4-1,TGCGCCAGCAGCCAAGAGTGGGGTGGGGTCGGCGGCCAGCGGGAGTTAAATGAGCAGTTCTTC,CASSQEWGGVGGQRELNEQFF
TRBJ2-1,TRBD2,-,15,TRBV6-1,TGTGCCAGCAGTGTGAGAGCGGGGGGGGACCTTGAGCAGTTCTTC,CASSVRAGGDLEQFF
TRBJ2-4,TRBD1,-,14,TRBV2,TGTGCCAGTTATTTTGACGGGACAGGGGACATTCAGTACTTC,CASYFDGTGDIQYF
TRBJ1-5,-,few,17,TRBV7-6,TGTGCCAGCAGCCCCGGGCATCCAGGGGATAGCAATCAGCCCCAGCATTTT,CASSPGHPGDSNQPQHF